The rows below give T cell receptor beta chains drawn from one sample of a study of Ad26.COV2.S vaccination and SARS-CoV-2 variants. The assay was immunoSEQ multiplex PCR, and TCRdb's table has in-frame clones only and misses some. The repertoire holds 380,000 or so clones, with around nine tenths as singletons. The specimen was peripheral blood, collected in a trial of Ad26.COV2.S vaccine versus placebo. The receptors come from a person between 18 and 60 years old who received the Ad26.COV2.S COVID-19 vaccine or a placebo. Both conserved end residues are part of each CDR3. The D gene is left open where the match is weak. Only some rows state a clone size, as once, few, many or a class for expanded clones.

j_gene | v_gene | abundance | d_gene | CDR3nt | CDR3aa
TRBJ2-7 | TRBV7-9 | NA | TRBD1 | TGTGCCAGCAGCTCAACAGGGGGCTACTCCTACGAGCAGTACTTC | CASSSTGGYSYEQYF
TRBJ1-3 | TRBV6-5 | NA | NA | TGTGCCAGCAGCCTTGGTAGGAACTCTGGAAACACCATATATTTT | CASSLGRNSGNTIYF
TRBJ2-1 | TRBV29-1 | NA | NA | TGCAGCGTGGGAGTGGGTTCCTACAATGAGCAGTTCTTC | CSVGVGSYNEQFF
TRBJ2-7 | TRBV14 | NA | TRBD1 | TGTGCCAGCAGCCAAGATCTGGGACAGGGAAGGTACGAGCAGTACTTC | CASSQDLGQGRYEQYF
TRBJ2-7 | TRBV11-2 | NA | TRBD1 | TGTGCCAGCAGCTTTGGGGAGCCAGGGGGCCTCGTCTTC | CASSFGEPGGLVF
TRBJ2-3 | TRBV2 | NA | NA | TGTGCCAGCAGTGACCTCAACGGGCCAGATACGCAGTATTTT | CASSDLNGPDTQYF
TRBJ2-3 | TRBV25-1 | NA | NA | TGTGCCAGCAGTGGGGGAGACAGGGGAGGGACAGATACGCAGTATTTT | CASSGGDRGGTDTQYF
TRBJ2-1 | TRBV4-3 | NA | NA | TGCGCCAGCAGCCCCGGGATTGGATCCTACAATGAGCAGTTCTTC | CASSPGIGSYNEQFF
TRBJ2-1 | TRBV19 | NA | NA | TGTGCCAGTAGTGTATACAATGAGCAGTTCTTC | CASSVYNEQFF
TRBJ2-7 | TRBV2 | NA | NA | TGTGCCAGCAGGACGGGGGGCCTCTCCTACGAGCAGTACTTC | CASRTGGLSYEQYF
TRBJ2-7 | TRBV24-1 | NA | NA | TGTGCCACCAGTGATTTTAGGGAAAGTGGGCAGTACTTC | CATSDFRESGQYF
TRBJ2-3 | TRBV19 | NA | TRBD2 | TGTGCCAGTAGTATGAGAGCGGGAGGGCTTGCTAGCACAGATACGCAGTATTTT | CASSMRAGGLASTDTQYF
TRBJ2-7 | TRBV13 | NA | NA | TGTGCCAGCAGCCCGCATTCCCTAGAAAACGAGCAGTACTTC | CASSPHSLENEQYF
TRBJ2-7 | TRBV28 | NA | TRBD1 | TGTGCCAGCAGTTCCTCGGGGACAGGGAGGTCCTACGAGCAGTACTTC | CASSSSGTGRSYEQYF
TRBJ2-1 | TRBV2 | NA | NA | TGTGCCAGCGAAGCCAGCGGGACACGCGATGAGCAGTTCTTC | CASEASGTRDEQFF
TRBJ1-5 | TRBV7-9 | NA | NA | TGTGCCAGCAGCGAGGCGCAGGCTTCCAATCAGCCCCAGCATTTT | CASSEAQASNQPQHF
TRBJ2-7 | TRBV7-8 | NA | NA | TGTGCCAGCGAATCCGGGACGGGATCCTACGAGCAGTACTTC | CASESGTGSYEQYF
TRBJ1-1 | TRBV7-2 | once | NA | TGTGCCAGCAGCTTTCTGGGCTTCGGCACTGAAGCTTTCTTT | CASSFLGFGTEAFF